This TCR beta chain was captured in a study of T cell responses to AZD1222 COVID-19 vaccine (dated by TCRdb to the early 2020s). Background for the entire study: AZD1222 recipients with second doses at about 4 weeks or about 12 weeks were pooled, because spike-specific TCR depth and breadth did not differ between schedules. TCR sequencing was performed for 233 trial participants, of whom around 210 were given two doses of AZD1222 and around 25 were given two doses of MenACWY control vaccine. Enrollment into the trials was organized by age into subgroups of 18-55, 56-69 and 70-plus years, and those subgroups contained approximately 150, 30 and 60 TCR-sequenced participants, respectively. The full study reports these points: Participants were mostly white British, with more females than males. The authors suggested clonal diversity may have been underestimated. Epitopes outside the regions mutated in the B.1.351 and B.1.1.7 variants were reportedly recognized by nearly half of the unique spike-specific TCRs. Only five to seven AZD1222 recipients were SARS-CoV-2 seropositive at baseline, limiting conclusions about previously exposed vaccinees. The 56-69-year group was small, and its depth increase did not reach significance, likely because of low power. After two AZD1222 doses, spike-specific TCR breadth and depth were significantly higher than at day 0 and than in MenACWY recipients. The whole spike protein was spanned by vaccine-associated CD4 TCRs, and dominant responses were seen in regions 160-218 and 743-854. Because no day 14 peak-response samples were available, the repertoires could be characterized only after the peak T cell response.

Regarding this clone: There is no known antigen for this receptor. Base-call qualities are not available, and no considerably larger clone is one nucleotide away.

For this chain, trimming is 3 bases at the V end and 0 bases at the J end, and the number of junction bases without a gene match is 3. CDR1 and CDR2 are read off the germline V gene as SGHTA and FQGNSA. Reading from cysteine to phenylalanine, the CDR3 counts 15 amino acids. Just the 45-base CDR3 DNA is kept, in frame starting at base 1. The CDR3 regions of human TCRbeta chains were subjected to immunosequencing. The original methods were these. TCRs in the repertoires were matched against a reference library of SARS-CoV-2-specific TCRs that had been generated with the MIRA antigen-specificity platform. Breadth was defined as the fraction of unique TCRs that were SARS-CoV-2-associated. Depth was defined as the fraction of total T cells that were SARS-CoV-2-associated. Each spike-specific TCR was assigned to its reactive spike region and to a CD4 or CD8 class using the MIRA data. Log10-transformed breadth and depth values were compared by one-way ANOVA with Sidak's multiple comparisons tests. TCRdb mirrors the immuneACCESS table, restricted to in-frame sequences. Some clones are absent from its copies; in checked studies, under half trace to an unresolved V gene, and the reason for the others is unknown. V and J calls and clone size follow that table, whereas D and trimming were derived from the DNA. This sample holds roughly 150,000 clones; 80% to 90% were observed only once. Together, the top ten hold under 3.5% of the sample.

The time point label corresponds to: baseline before first vaccination. Vaccinee samples came from UK trials COV001 and COV002, including a single-blind randomized controlled phase 2/3 trial of AZD1222 (ChAdOx1 nCoV-19) in healthy adults. Trial participant PBMC samples were collected at day 0 and day 28 after the second dose for TCRbeta chain sequencing. Recombination joined TRBV7-2 with TRBJ1-2; 8 bases in the junction line up with TRBD1. The receptor was isolated from an adult in good health. Sequenced here: peripheral blood, sampled on day 0 of AZD1222 vaccination. The CDR3 has the sequence CASSFRTGSNYGYTF. At the DNA level, the sequence is TGTGCCAGCAGCTTTAGGACAGGGTCTAACTATGGCTACACCTTC.